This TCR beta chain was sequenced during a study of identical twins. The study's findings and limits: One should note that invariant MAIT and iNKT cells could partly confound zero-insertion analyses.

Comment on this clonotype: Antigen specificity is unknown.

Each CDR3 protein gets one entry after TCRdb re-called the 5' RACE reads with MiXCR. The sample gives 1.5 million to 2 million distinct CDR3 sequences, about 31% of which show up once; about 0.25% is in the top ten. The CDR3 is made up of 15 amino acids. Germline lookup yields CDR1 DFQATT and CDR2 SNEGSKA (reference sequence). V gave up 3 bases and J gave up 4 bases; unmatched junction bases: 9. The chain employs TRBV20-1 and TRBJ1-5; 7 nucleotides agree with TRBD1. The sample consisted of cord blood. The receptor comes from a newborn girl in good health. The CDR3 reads CSASQAGGWNQPQHF. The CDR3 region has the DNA TGCAGTGCTAGCCAGGCAGGGGGTTGGAATCAGCCCCAGCATTTT.